These 22 T cell receptor beta chains originate from one sample sequenced in a study of shared clonotypes between healthy human individuals. This table comes from immunoSEQ multiplex PCR, and its TCRdb copy is limited to in-frame clones, with some not included. The table records hundreds of thousands of clones, 95% to 98% of them present only once. Terminally differentiated effector memory CD45RA+ cells were excluded from the naive CD8 cells, which were CD45RO-negative and positively selected for CCR7. Sequencing input: naive CD8+ T cells sorted from blood. Every receptor here comes from a man between 25 and 39 years old in good health.

This sequence joins TRBV25-1 and TRBJ2-2, with TRBD1 matching 7 bases. This CDR3 comprises 18 residues. Germline CDR1 and CDR2: MGHDK and SYGVNS. V lost 0 bases to trimming and J lost 3 bases; unmatched junction nucleotides: 10. The CDR3 region is CASSEYPGTDRYTGELFF. In nucleotides, the CDR3 is TGTGCCAGCAGTGAATATCCCGGGACAGACCGCTACACCGGGGAGCTGTTTTTT.

The sample holds a few counts of this clone. The chain employs TRBV29-1 and TRBJ2-7; no definite D call. V was shortened by 5 bases and J by 5 bases, with 4 bases between the two germline ends. This CDR3 is 9 amino acids long. The germline gives CDR1 SQVTM, CDR2 ANQGSEA. The CDR3 DNA reads TGCAGCGTTCAGAACGAGCAGTACTTC. It specifies CSVQNEQYF.

This chain uses TRBV10-2 with TRBJ2-2; possibly TRBD1 or TRBD2 for D (5 bases each). Germline assignment: CDR1 WSHSY and CDR2 SAAADI. The V gene lost 7 bases and the J gene lost 10 bases, with 22 bases spanning the gap. This CDR3 contains 15 residues. The CDR3 region is CASNPRWTPREELFF. Here the CDR3 DNA reads TGCGCCAGCAACCCTCGTTGGACACCCCGGGAGGAGCTGTTTTTT.

V gene TRBV6-4 combines with J gene TRBJ1-3, with D hard to call. Trimming took off 5 bases at V and 4 bases at J, with 18 bases between the two ends. From germline, CDR1 is MRHNA and CDR2 SNTAGT. The CDR3 sequence is 16 residues long. DNA for the CDR3: TGTGCCAGCAGTATAAACCGTAGGTATGAAGGAAACACCATATATTTT. Translating gives CASSINRRYEGNTIYF.

The CDR3 DNA sequence: TGTGCCAGCAGCTTAGAGGGAGGGCAAGAGACCCAGTACTTC. Translating it yields CASSLEGGQETQYF. The V and J genes are TRBV7-9 and TRBJ2-5, with TRBD2 identical over 7 bases. Trimming removed 1 base from V and 2 bases from J; junction bases left unmatched: 1. The CDR3 contains 14 residues. CDR1 is SEHNR and CDR2 is FQNEAQ in the germline V gene (reference sequence). The full variable domain, its missing parts supplied by reference TRBV7-9 and TRBJ2-5, is DTGVSQNPRHKITKRGQNVTFRCDPISEHNRLYWYRQTLGQGPEFLTYFQNEAQLEKSRLLSDRFSAERPKGSFSTLEIQRTEQGDSAMYLCASSLEGGQETQYFGPGTRLLVL.

V is TRBV7-9 and J is TRBJ2-7; tentatively, D is TRBD1 (8 bases). V dropped 6 bases and J dropped 6 bases, with 18 bases sitting between them. The V gene's germline CDR1 is SEHNR and CDR2 FQNEAQ (reference sequence). The CDR3 sequence is 14 residues long. CDR3 sequence: CASSHHYRGGEQYF. CDR3 nucleotide sequence: TGTGCCAGCAGTCATCACTACAGGGGGGGCGAGCAGTACTTC.

J is TRBJ2-7 and V is TRBV27, with TRBD1 identical over 9 bases. The germline V gene encodes CDR1 MNHEY and CDR2 SMNVEV (reference sequence). This CDR3 region has 14 residues. Germline trimming cut 8 bases from V and 6 bases from J; bases unmatched to any gene: 11. DNA of the CDR3: TGTGCCAGCGGGGATCCGGGACAGGGATCCGAGCAGTACTTC. Its translation is CASGDPGQGSEQYF.

The V and J genes are TRBV30 and TRBJ2-7; 7 nucleotides match TRBD1. This CDR3 has 14 amino acids. Germline CDR1 GTSNPN, CDR2 SVGIG (reference sequence). J gave up 0 bases and V 1 base, and 3 bases lay outside the gene matches. This chain's CDR3 is CAWSGDRNSYEQYF. DNA of the CDR3: TGTGCCTGGAGTGGGGACAGAAACTCCTACGAGCAGTACTTC.

The genes are TRBV29-1 and TRBJ2-6; D not certain. CDR1 and CDR2 from the germline V gene are SQVTM and ANQGSEA. Trimming removed 5 bases from V and 0 bases from J, with 11 bases in between. The CDR3 runs 15 residues. CDR3 coding DNA: TGCAGCGTTCTCCCGTCAAGCTCTGGGGCCAACGTCCTGACTTTC. It codes for CSVLPSSSGANVLTF.

The V and J genes are TRBV7-3 and TRBJ2-3; D gene uncertain. CDR3 length equals 14 residues. CDR1 is SGHTA and CDR2 is FQGTGA in the germline V gene. V lost 5 bases and J lost 3, with 12 bases in between. CDR3 in DNA: TGTGCCAGCAGCACGGGTGTCGGTACAGATACGCAGTATTTT. The encoded protein is CASSTGVGTDTQYF.

The genes are TRBV4-3 and TRBJ2-7; maybe TRBD1 (5 bases). CDR3 length: 15 amino acids. V shed 0 bases and J shed 2 bases, with 11 bases lying between them. Germline assignment: CDR1 LGHNA and CDR2 YSLEER. The CDR3 DNA follows: TGCGCCAGCAGCCAAGAAGGGGCAGGGACCTACGAGCAGTACTTC. Its translation is CASSQEGAGTYEQYF.

The chain couples TRBV27 to TRBJ2-7; 7 nucleotides match TRBD2. The CDR3 sequence is 16 residues long. V lost 5 bases to trimming and J lost 3 bases; unmatched junction nucleotides: 13. Per germline, CDR1 MNHEY and CDR2 SMNVEV (reference sequence). CDR3 coding DNA: TGTGCCAGCAGTCCACTGGGAGGGAGGGCTGTCTACGAGCAGTACTTC. It translates to CASSPLGGRAVYEQYF.

The chain joins TRBV19 to TRBJ2-1; TRBD1 might be the D (5 bases). Germline lookup yields CDR1 LNHDA and CDR2 SQIVND (reference sequence). The CDR3 consists of 16 residues. Trimming left V 5 bases short and J 2 bases short, with 16 bases between. CDR3 in DNA: TGTGCCAGTAGTTCTCTTGTAGGACAAGCCTACAATGAGCAGTTCTTC. This translates into CASSSLVGQAYNEQFF. Drawing the rest from reference TRBV19 and TRBJ2-1, the complete variable domain is DGGITQSPKYLFRKEGQNVTLSCEQNLNHDAMYWYRQDPGQGLRLIYYSQIVNDFQKGDIAEGYSVSREKKESFPLTVTSAQKNPTAFYLCASSSLVGQAYNEQFFGPGTRLTVL.

This chain links TRBV7-6 with TRBJ2-3; no clear D. Trimming removed 5 bases at V and 2 bases at J, with 20 bases between. The CDR3 length is 17 residues. Germline CDR1 reads SGHVS; CDR2 reads FNYEAQ. CDR3 amino acids: CASSPDPRGHNTDTQYF. CDR3 DNA: TGTGCCAGCAGCCCCGACCCGAGAGGTCACAACACAGATACGCAGTATTTT.

V usage is TRBV5-1 and J usage is TRBJ2-1; 8 positions match TRBD2. CDR1 SGHRS and CDR2 YFSETQ come from the germline V gene. V was pared by 2 bases and J by 9 bases, with 7 bases of the junction left unmatched. The CDR3 has 14 amino acids. In DNA form, the CDR3 reads TGCGCCAGCAGCTTAGCGGGAGTGGAGCCTGAGCAGTTCTTC. This gives the protein CASSLAGVEPEQFF.

A few counts support this clone. This chain uses TRBV7-9 with TRBJ1-5; no definite D call. Germline-derived CDR1 and CDR2 are SEHNR and FQNEAQ (reference sequence). The V end lost 2 bases, the J end lost 0 bases, and 5 bases lay between the germline ends. The CDR3 is 14 amino acids. The chain's CDR3 is CASSLPGSNQPQHF. CDR3 bases: TGTGCCAGCAGCTTACCCGGTAGCAATCAGCCCCAGCATTTT.

V and J are TRBV28 and TRBJ2-7, with 9 positions matching TRBD1. Germline loops: CDR1 MDHEN, CDR2 SYDVKM. This CDR3 spans 15 amino acids. The junction had 7 bases not matched to a gene; V was cut back by 5 bases and J by 2 bases. The CDR3 spells CASSMNRGLAYEQYF. The CDR3 bases are TGTGCCAGCAGTATGAACAGGGGGCTTGCCTACGAGCAGTACTTC.

The genes are TRBV10-3 and TRBJ2-3; D is possibly TRBD2 (5 bases). Germline values: CDR1 ENHRY, CDR2 SYGVKD. This CDR3 spans 15 amino acids. V shed 2 bases and J shed 2 bases, with 11 bases lying between them. This CDR3 reads CAISEPGITTDTQYF. Here the CDR3 DNA reads TGTGCCATCAGTGAGCCCGGGATCACCACAGATACGCAGTATTTT.

A word on this clone: The same CDR3 arises from other DNA sequences in this sample as well. The J gene is TRBJ2-7, the V gene TRBV27; D unclear. Germline V CDR1 and CDR2: MNHEY, SMNVEV (reference sequence). CDR3 length: 14 residues. Trimming took 1 base from V and 3 from J, leaving 10 bases between them. The CDR3 nucleotides read TGTGCCAGCAGTTTATTAGGGCAGAACTACGAGCAGTACTTC. Its protein is CASSLLGQNYEQYF.

The chain's CDR3 is CASSPRQGYEQYF. CDR3 sequence (DNA): TGTGCCAGTAGTCCTCGACAGGGTTACGAGCAGTACTTC. The V call is TRBV19, the J call TRBJ2-7; 7 bases are shared with TRBD1. V lost 5 bases, J lost 4 bases, and 5 bases stayed unmatched. The V gene's germline CDR1 is LNHDA and CDR2 SQIVND (reference sequence). The CDR3 runs 13 residues. The whole variable domain, remainder taken from reference TRBV19 and TRBJ2-7, is DGGITQSPKYLFRKEGQNVTLSCEQNLNHDAMYWYRQDPGQGLRLIYYSQIVNDFQKGDIAEGYSVSREKKESFPLTVTSAQKNPTAFYLCASSPRQGYEQYFGPGTRLTVT.

The genes are TRBV4-3 and TRBJ1-5; D possibly corresponds to TRBD1 (5 bases). The CDR3 has 14 amino acids. Germline loops: CDR1 LGHNA, CDR2 YSLEER. Deletions cut 3 bases from V and 4 bases from J, with 10 bases between. The DNA for the CDR3 is TGCGCCAGCAGCCATAGTCAGGGAAATCAGCCCCAGCATTTT. Residues: CASSHSQGNQPQHF.

This clone was seen once. The rearrangement uses TRBV7-8 and TRBJ2-2; TRBD1 or TRBD2 may be the D gene (7 bases each). The CDR3 consists of 14 residues. Germline V lookup: CDR1 SGHVS, CDR2 FQNEAQ. The ends were cut back, 3 bases at V and 7 bases at J, with 12 bases in the middle. As DNA, the CDR3 is TGTGCCAGCAGCTTGGGAGGGGGCGGCGGGGAGCTGTTTTTT. The encoded protein is CASSLGGGGGELFF. Filled out from reference TRBV7-8 and TRBJ2-2, the complete variable domain reads GAGVSQSPRYKVAKRGQDVALRCDPISGHVSLFWYQQALGQGPEFLTYFQNEAQLDKSGLPSDRFFAERPEGSVSTLKIQRTQQEDSAVYLCASSLGGGGGELFFGEGSRLTVL.